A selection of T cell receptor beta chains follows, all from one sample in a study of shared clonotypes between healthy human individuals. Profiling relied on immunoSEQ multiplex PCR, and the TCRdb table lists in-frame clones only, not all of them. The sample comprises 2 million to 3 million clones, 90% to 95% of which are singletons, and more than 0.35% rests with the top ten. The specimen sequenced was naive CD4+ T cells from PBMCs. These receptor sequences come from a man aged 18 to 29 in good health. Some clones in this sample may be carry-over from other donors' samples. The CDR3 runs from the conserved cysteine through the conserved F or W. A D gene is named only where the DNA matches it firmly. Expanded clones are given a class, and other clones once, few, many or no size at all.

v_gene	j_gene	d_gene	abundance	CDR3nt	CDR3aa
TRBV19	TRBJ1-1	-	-	TGTGCCAGTAGCCTTCCGGACAGCACGAACACTGAAGCTTTCTTT	CASSLPDSTNTEAFF
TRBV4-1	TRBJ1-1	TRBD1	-	TGCGCCAGCAGCCAAGATAGGACAGGGGGGGGGAACACTGAAGCTTTCTTT	CASSQDRTGGGNTEAFF
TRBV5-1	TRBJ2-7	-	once	TGCGCCAGCAGCTTGGTCGGGATCTACGAGCAGTACTTC	CASSLVGIYEQYF
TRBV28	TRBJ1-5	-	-	TGTGCCAGCCTTTGGGGGGGGAATAGCAATCAGCCCCAGCATTTT	CASLWGGNSNQPQHF
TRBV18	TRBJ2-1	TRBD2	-	TGTGCCAGCTCACCACCGGCTAGCGGGAGGTCCGGTGAGCAGTTCTTC	CASSPPASGRSGEQFF
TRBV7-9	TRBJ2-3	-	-	TGTGCCAGCAGCTTAGGACTGTCGACAGATACGCAGTATTTT	CASSLGLSTDTQYF
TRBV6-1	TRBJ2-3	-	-	TGTGCCAGCAGCTTAAGCGGAAGTGCGGATACGCAGTATTTT	CASSLSGSADTQYF
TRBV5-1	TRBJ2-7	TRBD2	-	TGCGCCAGCAGCTTTATTCCTAGCGGGAATTACGAGCAGTACTTC	CASSFIPSGNYEQYF
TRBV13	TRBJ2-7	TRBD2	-	TGTGCCAGCAGCCTTCGACTAGCGGGAGGTGGGTACGAGCAGTACTTC	CASSLRLAGGGYEQYF
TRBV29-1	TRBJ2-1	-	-	TGCAGCGTTGAAGACGGCAGGGGAAGCTCCTACAATGAGCAGTTCTTC	CSVEDGRGSSYNEQFF
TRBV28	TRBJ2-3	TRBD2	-	TGTGCCAGCAGTTCTGGTCCGGGACTAGTCACAGATACGCAGTATTTT	CASSSGPGLVTDTQYF
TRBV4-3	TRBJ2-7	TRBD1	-	TGCGCCAGCAGCTTCCGGGACAGACCTTACGAGCAGTACTTC	CASSFRDRPYEQYF
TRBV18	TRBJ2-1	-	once	TGTGCCAGCTCACCTGTGACCCTCTCCTACAATGAGCAGTTCTTC	CASSPVTLSYNEQFF
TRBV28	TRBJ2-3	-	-	TGTGCCAGCGGGTGGGGGGACTCTAGCACAGATACGCAGTATTTT	CASGWGDSSTDTQYF
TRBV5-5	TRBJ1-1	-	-	TGTGCCAGCGGAGAACCCTCGAACACTGAAGCTTTCTTT	CASGEPSNTEAFF
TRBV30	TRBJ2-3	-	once	TGTGCCTGGACTCGCTCGAGGACAGATACGCAGTATTTT	CAWTRSRTDTQYF
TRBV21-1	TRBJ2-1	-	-	TGTGCCAGCAGCAAAAGGGGGACCGGCTGGGCTTCCGTCAATGAGCAGTTCTTC	CASSKRGTGWASVNEQFF
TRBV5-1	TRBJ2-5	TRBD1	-	TGCGCCAGCAGCTCTGGGACAGGGGGTGAGACCCAGTACTTC	CASSSGTGGETQYF
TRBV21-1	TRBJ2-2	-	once	TGTGCCAGCAGCACAGTGGGGACCGGGGAGCTGTTTTTT	CASSTVGTGELFF
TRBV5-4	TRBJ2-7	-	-	TGTGCCAGCAGCTTGGCTAACTACGAGCAGTACTTC	CASSLANYEQYF
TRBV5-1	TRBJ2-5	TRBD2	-	TGCGCCAGCAGCTCCTTAGCGGGAGAGGAGACCCAGTACTTC	CASSSLAGEETQYF
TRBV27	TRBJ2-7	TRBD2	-	TGTGCCAGCAGTGCGGGACTAGCGGGAGTCAGTTCCTACGAGCAGTACTTC	CASSAGLAGVSSYEQYF
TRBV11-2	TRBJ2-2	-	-	TGTGCCAGCAGTCGGGACCGCAACACCGGGGAGCTGTTTTTT	CASSRDRNTGELFF
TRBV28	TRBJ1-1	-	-	TGTGCCAGCTTCGCCCGTGGAGGGGCTTTCTTT	CASFARGGAFF
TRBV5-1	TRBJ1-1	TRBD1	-	TGCGCCAGCAGCGGGACAGTGAACACTGAAGCTTTCTTT	CASSGTVNTEAFF
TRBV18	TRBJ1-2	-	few	TGTGCCAGCTCACCAACTGGGGGTTATGGCTACACCTTC	CASSPTGGYGYTF
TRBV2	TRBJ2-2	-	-	TGTGCCAGCAGCCCGGAACCCGGAGGCACCGGGGAGCTGTTTTTT	CASSPEPGGTGELFF
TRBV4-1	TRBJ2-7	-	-	TGCGCCAGCAGCCAAGATTGGCGAAAGCAGTACTTC	CASSQDWRKQYF
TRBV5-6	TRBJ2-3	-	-	TGTGCCAGCAGCTTGGCCGTTTACGGTACTAGCACAGATACGCAGTATTTT	CASSLAVYGTSTDTQYF
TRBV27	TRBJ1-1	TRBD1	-	TGTGCCAGCAGAATCAACAGGGGGGGAACTGAAGCTTTCTTT	CASRINRGGTEAFF
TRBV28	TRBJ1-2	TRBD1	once	TGTGCCAGCAGTTTGGCGGGACAGCCTCCTTATAACTATGGCTACACCTTC	CASSLAGQPPYNYGYTF
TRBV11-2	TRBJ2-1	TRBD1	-	TGTGCCAGCAACCGCGACGGGACAGGGGGCCCTGAGCAGTTCTTC	CASNRDGTGGPEQFF
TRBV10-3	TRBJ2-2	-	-	TGTGCCATAACCGGGGGCACCGGGGAGCTGTTTTTT	CAITGGTGELFF
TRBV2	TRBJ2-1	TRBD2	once	TGTGCCAGCAGCCCTAGCGGGGGGAGCTACAATGAGCAGTTCTTC	CASSPSGGSYNEQFF
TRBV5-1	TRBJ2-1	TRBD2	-	TGCGCCAGCAGCTCTACCCTCAGACTAGCGGTCTACAATGAGCAGTTCTTC	CASSSTLRLAVYNEQFF
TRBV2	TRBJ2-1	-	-	TGTGCCAGCAGTCAGTTTGGACCATACAATGAGCAGTTCTTC	CASSQFGPYNEQFF
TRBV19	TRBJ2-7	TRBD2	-	TGTGCCAGTAGTACCCGGGAGGGATCCTACGAGCAGTACTTC	CASSTREGSYEQYF
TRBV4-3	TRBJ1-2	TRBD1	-	TGCGCCAGCAGCCAATTCGGACAGGGTCATGTTTATGGCTACACCTTC	CASSQFGQGHVYGYTF
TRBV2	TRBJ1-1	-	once	TGTGCCAGCCGTGAGGGTAAGAACACTGAAGCTTTCTTT	CASREGKNTEAFF
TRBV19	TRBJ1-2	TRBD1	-	TGTGCCAGTAGTGGGACAGGAGACCCTAACTATGGCTACACCTTC	CASSGTGDPNYGYTF
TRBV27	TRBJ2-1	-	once	TGTGCCAGCAGTTTAATAGGGGCGTTCTACAATGAGCAGTTCTTC	CASSLIGAFYNEQFF
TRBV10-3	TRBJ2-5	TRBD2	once	TGTGCCATCAGTGGTACTAGCGGGAGAGGAGAGACCCAGTACTTC	CAISGTSGRGETQYF
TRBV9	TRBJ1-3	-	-	TGTGCCAGCTCTAGGGGGGGAAACACCATATATTTT	CASSRGGNTIYF
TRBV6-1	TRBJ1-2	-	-	TGTGCCAGCAGTATACAGGCGTCAAACTATGGCTACACCTTC	CASSIQASNYGYTF
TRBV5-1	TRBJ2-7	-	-	TGCGCCAGCAGCCGGAGACAGGAAACCTACGAGCGGTACTTC	CASSRRQETYERYF
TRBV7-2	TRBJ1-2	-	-	TGTGCCAGCAGCCCGCCCGGCACAGACTACTATGGCTACACCTTC	CASSPPGTDYYGYTF
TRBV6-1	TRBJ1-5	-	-	TGTGCCAGCAGTGAAAATGCCAGGAGGGATAGGTTAGTGCAGCCCCAGCATTTT	CASSENARRDRLVQPQHF
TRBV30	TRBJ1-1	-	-	TGTGCCTGGGCTCGACAGGAGAACACTGAAGCTTTCTTT	CAWARQENTEAFF
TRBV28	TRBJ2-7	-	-	TGTGCCAGCAGTTTGTATGGGGAGCAGTACTTC	CASSLYGEQYF
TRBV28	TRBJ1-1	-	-	TGTGCCAGCAGTTTGACGTCCCCGAACACTGAAGCTTTCTTT	CASSLTSPNTEAFF
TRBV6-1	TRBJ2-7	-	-	TGTGCCAGCAGGACAGGTGGGGTTACCTACGAGCAGTACTTC	CASRTGGVTYEQYF
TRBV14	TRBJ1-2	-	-	TGTGCCAGCAGCCCGAACAAGAACTATGGCTACACCTTC	CASSPNKNYGYTF
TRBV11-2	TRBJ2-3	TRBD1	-	TGTGCCAGCAGCCCCCGGACGGGCAGGGGGCCCACAGATACGCAGTATTTT	CASSPRTGRGPTDTQYF
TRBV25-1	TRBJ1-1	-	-	TGTGCCAGCAGTGAATCGGGTTGGGACACTGAAGCTTTCTTT	CASSESGWDTEAFF
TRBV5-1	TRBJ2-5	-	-	TGCGCCAGCAGCTCGACTCCACAGGGCCAAGAGACCCAGTACTTC	CASSSTPQGQETQYF
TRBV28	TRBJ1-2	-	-	TGTGCCAGCAGTCTCGAGGGACTTTCCCCGGCCAACTATGGCTACACCTTC	CASSLEGLSPANYGYTF
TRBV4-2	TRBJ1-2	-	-	TGTGCCAGCAGCCAAGATGGGCGGAAAGGGTATGGCTACACCTTC	CASSQDGRKGYGYTF
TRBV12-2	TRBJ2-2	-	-	TGTGCAAGTCGCTTCAGGAGGGAATCCGGGACAGAGAACACCGGGGAGCTGTTTTTT	CASRFRRESGTENTGELFF
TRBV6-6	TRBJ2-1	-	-	TGTGCCAGCGGGCGGGGTTACAATGAGCAGTTCTTC	CASGRGYNEQFF